The 29 T cell receptor beta chains given below trace back to one sample, sequenced in a study of technical replicates of blood from a handful of donors. Only in-frame clones appear in the TCRdb table, and some are missing; sequencing was by immunoSEQ multiplex PCR. The table includes 80,000 to 95,000 clones, 96% detected once. The sequencing sample was made of T cells isolated from PBMCs. All receptors come from a human donor in good health.

The CDR3 DNA reads TGTGCCAGCAGCCTACGGGGGGAAGCTTTCTTT. Its protein is CASSLRGEAFF. The genes are TRBV2 and TRBJ1-1; tentative D call: TRBD1 (5 bases). The CDR3 runs 11 residues. V lost 6 bases, J lost 8 bases, and 10 bases lay in between. CDR1 SNHLY and CDR2 FYNNEI come from the germline V gene. Looking up the rest from reference TRBV2 and TRBJ1-1 gives the full variable domain: EPEVTQTPSHQVTQMGQEVILRCVPISNHLYFYWYRQILGQKVEFLVSFYNNEISEKSEIFDDQFSVERPDGSNFTLKIRSTKLEDSAMYFCASSLRGEAFFGQGTRLTVV.

This chain joins TRBV9 and TRBJ1-2; perhaps TRBD1 as D (5 bases). V was cut by 4 bases and J by 4 bases, with 17 bases left in between. Germline lookup yields CDR1 SGDLS and CDR2 YYNGEE. The CDR3 is 15 amino acids. CDR3 amino acids: CASSPGQGAGYGYTF. The CDR3 DNA follows: TGTGCCAGCAGCCCCGGTCAGGGCGCAGGCTATGGCTACACCTTC. Complete variable domain (other parts from reference TRBV9 and TRBJ1-2): DSGVTQTPKHLITATGQRVTLRCSPRSGDLSVYWYQQSLDQGLQFLIQYYNGEERAKGNILERFSAQQFPDLHSELNLSSLELGDSALYFCASSPGQGAGYGYTFGSGTRLTVV.

The J gene is TRBJ2-4, the V gene TRBV5-6; TRBD2 matches 7 bases. The length of the CDR3 is 17 residues. Germline CDR1 is SGHDT and CDR2 is YYEEEE. V lost 3 bases, J lost 0 bases, and 9 bases stayed unmatched. The chain's CDR3 is CASSSREWGGAKNIQYF. The CDR3 DNA follows: TGTGCCAGCAGCTCCAGAGAGTGGGGGGGAGCCAAAAACATTCAGTACTTC.

The chain links TRBV19 to TRBJ1-2, with D unresolved. CDR1 and CDR2 (germline): LNHDA, SQIVND (reference sequence). The CDR3 totals 11 residues. V lost 6 bases and J 1 base, leaving 3 bases between the germline ends. The CDR3 spells CASSVNYGYTF. The CDR3 DNA follows: TGTGCCAGTAGCGTTAACTATGGCTACACCTTC. Combining the CDR3 with reference TRBV19 and TRBJ1-2 gives the whole variable domain DGGITQSPKYLFRKEGQNVTLSCEQNLNHDAMYWYRQDPGQGLRLIYYSQIVNDFQKGDIAEGYSVSREKKESFPLTVTSAQKNPTAFYLCASSVNYGYTFGSGTRLTVV.

This clone was picked up one time. The chain carries TRBV9 and TRBJ1-4; D possibly corresponds to TRBD1 (5 bases). This CDR3 is 14 amino acids long. Germline assignment: CDR1 SGDLS and CDR2 YYNGEE. Trimming removed 1 base from V and 6 bases from J, with 10 bases in between. The CDR3 here is CASSVRGLYEKLFF. The CDR3 bases are TGTGCCAGCAGCGTAAGGGGACTGTATGAAAAACTGTTTTTT.

This rearrangement joins TRBV5-1 to TRBJ2-1, with 10 bases matching TRBD2. The germline V gene has CDR1 SGHRS and CDR2 YFSETQ. The CDR3 spans 14 residues. Trimming cost V 0 bases and J 8 bases; bases outside gene matches: 2. The CDR3 here is CASSLVAGGYEQFF. The CDR3 DNA sequence: TGCGCCAGCAGCTTGGTAGCGGGAGGCTATGAGCAGTTCTTC.

This clone has just one count. The CDR3 sequence is CASSLSGQGNSPLHF. CDR3 bases: TGTGCCAGCAGTTTGTCGGGACAGGGGAATTCACCCCTCCACTTT. The chain joins TRBV27 to TRBJ1-6, with 10 bases matching TRBD1. Losses at the gene ends were 3 bases for V and 7 bases for J; bases not matched to a gene: 3. The CDR3 has 15 residues. The germline V gene encodes CDR1 MNHEY and CDR2 SMNVEV (reference sequence).

The CDR3 sequence: CASYQGLAGDEQYF. The CDR3 coding sequence is TGCGCCAGCTATCAGGGACTAGCGGGAGACGAGCAGTACTTC. The chain is built from TRBV5-1 and TRBJ2-7, with 14 nucleotides matching TRBD2. CDR1 SGHRS and CDR2 YFSETQ come from the germline V gene. This CDR3 contains 14 residues. Losses at the gene ends were 7 bases for V and 5 bases for J; bases not matched to a gene: 5.

The V and J genes are TRBV6-5 and TRBJ1-1; 10 nucleotides match TRBD1. Looked up from germline, CDR1 is MNHEY and CDR2 is SVGAGI. Trimming removed 6 bases from V and 11 bases from J; junction bases left unmatched: 6. This CDR3 region has 12 residues. The DNA of the CDR3 is TGTGCCAGCAGACATCCGGGACAGGGGGCTTTCTTT. It specifies CASRHPGQGAFF.

The rearrangement joins TRBV6-5 to TRBJ1-5; D unresolved. The germline V gene encodes CDR1 MNHEY and CDR2 SVGAGI. Trimming shortened V by 0 bases and J by 7 bases, and 13 bases separated the two germline ends. The CDR3 loop spans 15 amino acids. For the CDR3, the DNA is TGTGCCAGCAGTTACTCGAGCAGTCTGGGCCAGCCCCAGCATTTT. It codes for CASSYSSSLGQPQHF.

The rearrangement links TRBV7-6 to TRBJ2-5, with D possibly TRBD1 on 6 matching bases. The germline CDR1 and CDR2 sequences are SGHVS and FNYEAQ. The germline V and J ends were trimmed by 6 bases and 4 bases, with 6 bases remaining between them. CDR3 length: 11 amino acids. CDR3 residues: CASRGGETQYF. In DNA, the CDR3 is TGTGCCAGCAGAGGGGGAGAGACCCAGTACTTC.

This clone was observed a few times. The chain links TRBV5-5 to TRBJ1-1, with D maybe TRBD1 (6 bases). Trimming took off 6 bases at V and 6 bases at J, with 18 bases between the two ends. The CDR3 extends over 14 amino acids. Germline assignment: CDR1 SGHKS and CDR2 YYEKEE (reference sequence). The CDR3 bases are TGTGCCAGCACCTCATGGGACACCAGATCTGAAGCTTTCTTT. This sequence encodes CASTSWDTRSEAFF.

J is TRBJ2-1 and V is TRBV9; tentative D call: TRBD2 (6 bases). The length of the CDR3 is 15 residues. V lost 1 base and J 4 bases, leaving 12 bases between the germline ends. Germline V CDR1 and CDR2: SGDLS, YYNGEE. CDR3 coding DNA: TGTGCCAGCAGCGTAACGGGAGCTCCATACAATGAGCAGTTCTTC. This codes for CASSVTGAPYNEQFF.

The CDR3 loop reads CASTDRVANEQFF. DNA of the CDR3: TGTGCCAGCACCGACAGGGTCGCAAATGAGCAGTTCTTC. This rearrangement joins TRBV11-3 to TRBJ2-1; 7 bases map to TRBD1. Unmatched junction bases numbered 7, after V lost 7 bases and J lost 7 bases. Germline loops: CDR1 SGHNT, CDR2 YENEEA. The CDR3 has 13 residues.

The rearrangement uses TRBV2 and TRBJ2-7; 7 bases map to TRBD1. Germline loops: CDR1 SNHLY, CDR2 FYNNEI. Trimming removed 8 bases from V and 6 bases from J; junction bases left unmatched: 10. The CDR3 extends over 13 amino acids. The CDR3 spells CASAQGSGGEQYF. The CDR3 DNA is TGTGCCAGCGCACAGGGGAGTGGCGGCGAGCAGTACTTC.

The CDR3 DNA reads TGTGCCAGCACCCGCGGGACGGGCTATGGCTACACCTTC. This sequence encodes CASTRGTGYGYTF. The chain employs TRBV25-1 and TRBJ1-2; the D gene is possibly TRBD1 (5 bases). The V end lost 7 bases, the J end lost 4 bases, and 13 bases lay between the germline ends. The germline V gene encodes CDR1 MGHDK and CDR2 SYGVNS. This CDR3 spans 13 amino acids.

This chain joins TRBV5-4 and TRBJ2-2; tentative D call: TRBD2 (5 bases). The CDR3 runs 14 residues. CDR1 and CDR2 (germline): SGHNT, YYREEE (reference sequence). V was shortened by 4 bases and J by 3 bases, with 10 bases between the two germline ends. CDR3 sequence reads: CASSPDLHTGELFF. CDR3 sequence (DNA): TGTGCCAGCAGCCCGGACTTACACACCGGGGAGCTGTTTTTT.

The J gene is TRBJ1-5, the V gene TRBV5-5, with D possibly matching TRBD1 (5 bases). This CDR3 has 14 amino acids. V shed 0 bases and J shed 4 bases, with 8 bases lying between them. Germline V gene sequence: CDR1 SGHKS, CDR2 YYEKEE (reference sequence). The CDR3 DNA reads as TGTGCCAGCAGCTTGGGGGGGGAAAATCAGCCCCAGCATTTT. Its translation is CASSLGGENQPQHF.

The chain uses TRBV5-6 and TRBJ1-2; TRBD1 matches at 7 bases. Germline CDR1 SGHDT, CDR2 YYEEEE. The junction had 18 bases not matched to a gene; V was cut back by 4 bases and J by 3 bases. This CDR3 has 18 residues. The CDR3 sequence is CASSPQGLQGPAYYGYTF. CDR3 in DNA: TGTGCCAGCAGCCCACAGGGGCTTCAGGGTCCCGCGTACTATGGCTACACCTTC.

The chain joins TRBV7-3 to TRBJ1-1, with D maybe TRBD1 (6 bases). Trimming pared 5 bases from V and 5 bases from J, leaving 15 bases between. The CDR3 is 14 amino acids. In germline, CDR1 is SGHTA, CDR2 FQGTGA. CDR3 residues: CASSLGGQGTEAFF. The CDR3 DNA follows: TGTGCCAGCAGCCTGGGCGGGCAGGGGACTGAAGCTTTCTTT.

V is TRBV27 and J is TRBJ2-1; D possibly corresponds to TRBD1 (5 bases). Trimming removed 3 bases at V and 8 bases at J, with 17 bases between. CDR1 and CDR2 (germline): MNHEY, SMNVEV (reference sequence). The CDR3 extends over 15 amino acids. CDR3 DNA: TGTGCCAGCAGTTTTTTTCAGGGTAAATTCGATGAGCAGTTCTTC. This encodes CASSFFQGKFDEQFF.

The CDR3 DNA is TGTGCCAGCAGCCCGGGACTCGGATACAATGAGCAGTTCTTC. Amino acid sequence: CASSPGLGYNEQFF. This chain links TRBV9 with TRBJ2-1; perhaps TRBD2 as D (6 bases). The V and J ends lost 4 bases and 4 bases respectively, with 12 bases between them. CDR1 is SGDLS and CDR2 is YYNGEE in the germline V gene. The CDR3 is 14 residues long.

CDR3 sequence: CASSVVGLAADTQYF. Written as DNA, the CDR3 is TGTGCCAGCAGCGTAGTGGGACTAGCCGCAGATACGCAGTATTTT. The chain carries TRBV9 and TRBJ2-3; 9 bases map to TRBD2. CDR3 length equals 15 residues. Unmatched junction bases numbered 3, after V lost 0 bases and J lost 4 bases. Germline CDR1 reads SGDLS; CDR2 reads YYNGEE.

J is TRBJ2-3 and V is TRBV10-3, with TRBD1 matching over 9 bases. CDR3 length: 13 amino acids. Trimming at V came to 9 bases and at J to 5 bases, leaving 6 bases not matched to a gene. The germline V gene has CDR1 ENHRY and CDR2 SYGVKD. CDR3 in amino acids: CAIQQGALDTQYF. In nucleotides, the CDR3 is TGTGCCATACAACAGGGGGCGTTAGATACGCAGTATTTT.

The rearrangement uses TRBV5-1 and TRBJ2-5; possible D gene TRBD2, 6 bases. The CDR3 is 14 amino acids. Germline assignment: CDR1 SGHRS and CDR2 YFSETQ. Trimming cost V 1 base and J 3 bases, with 10 bases left between them. CDR3 protein: CASSLSLAEETQYF. Written as DNA, the CDR3 is TGCGCCAGCAGCTTGTCACTAGCAGAAGAGACCCAGTACTTC.

CDR3 residues: CASRVTGFEAEAFF. The CDR3, as DNA: TGTGCCAGCAGGGTGACAGGGTTTGAAGCTGAAGCTTTCTTT. The rearrangement joins TRBV27 to TRBJ1-1, with 7 bases identical to TRBD1. The CDR3 loop spans 14 amino acids. Germline assignment: CDR1 MNHEY and CDR2 SMNVEV (reference sequence). V shed 6 bases, J shed 6 bases, and the junction held 10 bases outside the gene matches.

In the case of this clone: The germline gene is not matched at one end of the junction; a read error may be the cause. This rearrangement joins TRBV7-7 to TRBJ2-2; D unresolved. CDR3 size: 12 residues. Germline-derived CDR1 and CDR2 are SSHAT and FNYEAQ (reference sequence). Here the CDR3 DNA reads TGTGCTAGCAGCGCTAGAGCCGGGGAGCTGTTTTTT. Protein product: CASSARAGELFF.

The chain combines TRBV4-2 with TRBJ2-7; tentative D call: TRBD1 (5 bases). Germline V CDR1 and CDR2: LGHNA, YNFKEQ. The CDR3 spans 15 residues. Trimming took off 4 bases at V and 3 bases at J, with 16 bases between the two ends. CDR3 in DNA: TGTGCCAGCAGCCCTGAGAAAGGGGCTATCTACGAGCAGTACTTC. Its protein product is CASSPEKGAIYEQYF.

The rearrangement links TRBV10-3 to TRBJ2-5, with 13 bases fitting TRBD2. Germline CDR1 reads ENHRY; CDR2 reads SYGVKD. The CDR3 contains 18 residues. The trim removed 1 base at V and 5 bases at J, leaving 10 bases unmatched. The CDR3 is CAISEFLPTSGRNETQYF. CDR3 in DNA: TGTGCCATCAGTGAGTTCCTACCGACTAGCGGGAGGAACGAGACCCAGTACTTC.